A selection of T cell receptor beta chains follows, all from one sample in a study of STAT5B mutations in CD4+ large granular lymphocyte leukemia. Sequencing was performed with immunoSEQ multiplex PCR; in TCRdb, only in-frame clones are kept and a portion is missing. Here the sample spans 30,000 or so clones, 70% to 90% being singletons. What was sequenced was CD4+ T cells from blood buffy coats. The receptors derive from a human donor in good health. Each CDR3 is given without its conserved first and last residue. The D gene is left open where the match is weak.

V: TRBV30
D: NA
J: TRBJ1-5
CDR3: AWSLLGNQPQH

V: TRBV19
D: NA
J: TRBJ1-1
CDR3: ASSIDRQNTEAF

V: TRBV27
D: NA
J: TRBJ1-1
CDR3: ASSLSPQGYTEAF

V: TRBV28
D: NA
J: TRBJ1-2
CDR3: ASSLRRIFYGYT

V: TRBV28
D: NA
J: TRBJ2-7
CDR3: ASLGGILPYEQY

V: TRBV5-8
D: NA
J: TRBJ2-7
CDR3: ASSSKGVREQY

V: TRBV10-2
D: TRBD1
J: TRBJ2-1
CDR3: ASSPIARTGNEQF

V: TRBV7-8
D: TRBD2
J: TRBJ2-5
CDR3: ASSLAMSGRSLGPQETQY

V: TRBV28
D: TRBD1
J: TRBJ1-2
CDR3: ATYGQGDIFFGYT

V: TRBV28
D: NA
J: TRBJ2-3
CDR3: ASRDRTDTQY

V: TRBV10-1
D: TRBD2
J: TRBJ2-1
CDR3: ASSETGGLPHEQF

V: TRBV5-4
D: TRBD1
J: TRBJ2-7
CDR3: ASRRSGTEGYEQY

V: TRBV5-6
D: TRBD2
J: TRBJ2-3
CDR3: ASSLIGTSGTDTQY

V: TRBV18
D: NA
J: TRBJ2-5
CDR3: ASSTPGMETQY

V: TRBV29-1
D: TRBD1
J: TRBJ2-1
CDR3: SVALTGGHNEQF

V: TRBV5-1
D: NA
J: TRBJ2-1
CDR3: ASSLASGDGSSSYNEQF

V: TRBV5-5
D: NA
J: TRBJ2-2
CDR3: ASSVTVNTGELF

V: TRBV27
D: NA
J: TRBJ2-7
CDR3: ASKPTVLTYEQY

V: TRBV27
D: NA
J: NA
CDR3: ASSLWQGMSYEQY

V: TRBV11-2
D: TRBD2
J: TRBJ2-1
CDR3: ASSRLAGGFDNEQF

V: TRBV5-5
D: TRBD2
J: TRBJ2-7
CDR3: ASSSIRSGLAGNEQY

V: TRBV5-1
D: NA
J: TRBJ2-3
CDR3: ASSLVAASTDTQY

V: TRBV18
D: TRBD2
J: TRBJ2-5
CDR3: ASSVAGGRWMGETQY

V: TRBV7-2
D: TRBD2
J: TRBJ2-6
CDR3: ASSSPGGSGANVLT

V: TRBV6-1
D: TRBD2
J: TRBJ2-1
CDR3: ASSTRGGHEQF

V: TRBV27
D: TRBD2
J: TRBJ2-3
CDR3: ASSLLAGGGADTQY

V: TRBV19
D: NA
J: TRBJ1-2
CDR3: ASSIGGSQNGYT

V: TRBV10-3
D: NA
J: TRBJ2-3
CDR3: AISLESTDTQY

V: TRBV5-8
D: TRBD1
J: TRBJ2-7
CDR3: ASSFVRTGGHEQY

V: TRBV7-9
D: NA
J: TRBJ2-7
CDR3: ASSRTYEQY

V: TRBV13
D: NA
J: TRBJ2-2
CDR3: ASSLSWNTGELF

V: TRBV5-1
D: TRBD2
J: TRBJ2-3
CDR3: ASSLGLAGRTDTQY